This T cell receptor (beta chain) originates from a study of cytomegalovirus exposure and HLA in healthy donors. Study-level points and caveats: The authors later linked a missense DCLRE1C variant to TCR beta V- and J-gene trimming. The only immune exposure information that was available was CMV serostatus.

In regard to this clone: The antigen remains unidentified.

The PCR ran on 60 Vbeta and 13 Jbeta primers. Produced via immunoSEQ multiplex PCR; TCRdb's table is partial and in-frame only. Found here are 120,000 to 150,000 clones, roughly 72% of them singletons; the top ten hold about 2%. The CDR3 has 14 amino acids. Germline V gene data show CDR1 as GTSNPN and CDR2 as SVGIG (reference sequence). J lost 4 bases, V lost 3 bases, and 4 bases had no gene match. The J gene is TRBJ1-3, the V gene TRBV30; 9 bases agree with TRBD1. The receptor's source is a man aged 40-49 years in good health and CMV-seronegative. The specimen sequenced was PBMCs. This CDR3 reads CAWSQTGGGNTIYF. The CDR3 region has the DNA TGTGCCTGGAGCCAGACAGGGGGGGGAAACACCATATATTTT.